This TCR beta chain emerged from a study of T cells after yellow fever vaccination. Study-level results: FACS-sorted repertoires might harbor abundant contaminating clonotypes from the bulk population.

From the 5' RACE reads, TCRdb called clonotypes with MiXCR, one entry per CDR3 protein. Of roughly 400,000 distinct CDR3 sequences listed, about 17% are singletons. This clonotype was detected a few times. Its specificity is unknown. This CDR3 is 15 amino acids long. J gave up 5 bases and V 0 bases, and 8 bases lay outside the gene matches. The V gene's germline CDR1 is DFQATT and CDR2 SNEGSKA (reference sequence). The chain has TRBV20-1 and TRBJ2-5, with TRBD2 matching over 8 bases. This receptor was obtained from a man between 18 and 35 years old who received the YFV17D yellow fever vaccine. Specimen: PBMCs, collected before the yellow fever booster vaccination. CDR3 protein: CSARDQPGGPETQYF. CDR3 bases: TGCAGTGCTAGAGATCAACCGGGGGGGCCGGAGACCCAGTACTTC.